This T cell receptor beta chain was sequenced during a study of T cell responses to AZD1222 COVID-19 vaccine. Study-wide results and caveats: Dominant CD4 TCR responses targeted spike regions 160-218 and 743-854. Only a handful of AZD1222 recipients, more than five in all, had baseline seropositivity. It should be noted that donors were predominantly white British and more often female, and clonal diversity was possibly underestimated. The breadth and depth of Spike-specific TCRs increased once two AZD1222 doses had been given.

Concerning this clone: The antigen remains undetermined.

The V segment lost 4 bases and the J segment 0 bases; nucleotides outside the gene matches: 9. The CDR3 runs 18 residues. Germline values: CDR1 SGHVS, CDR2 FQNEAQ. The repertoire was sequenced with immunoSEQ multiplex PCR; TCRdb's copy has only in-frame clones and lacks some. The repertoire holds approximately 50,000 clones, with around nine tenths as singletons. The material was peripheral blood, obtained 28 days after the second AZD1222 dose. This clonotype originated in an adult who received the AZD1222 COVID-19 vaccine. V and J are TRBV7-8 and TRBJ2-7, with 13 nucleotides matching TRBD2. The CDR3 DNA is TGTGCCAGCAGCTCAAATAGACTAGCGGGGGGTTCCTCCTACGAGCAGTACTTC. Amino acids: CASSSNRLAGGSSYEQYF.